This T cell receptor (beta chain) was recorded in a study of blood T cell repertoires in COVID-19. Overall study context: Acute and convalescent COVID-19 specimens originated in the United States, Italy and Spain. T cells, B-cell-depleted T cells, or PBMCs provided the cDNA or gDNA that served as material.

As originally analysed: Reference gene primers were amplified, and this amplification served to estimate nucleated cell counts. The repertoire was sequenced with immunoSEQ multiplex PCR; TCRdb's copy has only in-frame clones and lacks some. V, J and clone size are taken as reported in that table, and D and trimming were inferred from the DNA itself. The sample has about 200,000 clones, approximately 82% seen once. The germline CDR1 and CDR2 sequences are SGHTA and FQGNSA. V trimming: 2 bases; J trimming: 3 bases; junction bases outside the gene matches: 8. There are 17 residues in the CDR3. The rearrangement uses TRBV7-2 and TRBJ2-7, with TRBD2 identical over 12 bases. The source of this sequence is a woman aged 35 to 49 with acute or convalescent COVID-19. Sequencing input: peripheral blood. The CDR3 spells CASSLFLAGGTLYEQYF. DNA for the CDR3: TGTGCCAGCAGCTTATTCCTAGCGGGAGGGACGCTCTACGAGCAGTACTTC.